The next 10 T cell receptor beta chains were all read from a single sample in a study of blood T cell repertoires in COVID-19. The protocol was immunoSEQ multiplex PCR, while the TCRdb copy is restricted to in-frame clones and leaves out a portion. The sample yields a few hundred thousand clones, 85% to 90% seen once. Source material: peripheral blood. The origin of the receptors is a middle-aged woman who had recovered from COVID-19.

CDR3 residues: CASSLQGLTQYF. The CDR3 DNA reads TGTGCCAGCAGCTTACAGGGCCTTACGCAGTATTTT. V is TRBV7-2 and J is TRBJ2-3; D possibly corresponds to TRBD1 (5 bases). Germline V gene data show CDR1 as SGHTA and CDR2 as FQGNSA. With 2 bases removed from V and 8 bases from J, the gap between germline ends came to 8 bases. The CDR3 extends over 12 amino acids.

The chain carries TRBV2 and TRBJ2-2; 8 bases align to TRBD1. The CDR3 totals 15 residues. CDR1 and CDR2 from the germline V gene are SNHLY and FYNNEI. The junction had 8 bases not matched to a gene; V was cut back by 6 bases and J by 5 bases. The CDR3 here is CASSPDRGITGELFF. The CDR3 nucleotides read TGTGCCAGCAGCCCAGACAGGGGAATAACCGGGGAGCTGTTTTTT.

This sequence joins TRBV30 and TRBJ1-1; unclear D gene. The CDR3 sequence is 12 residues long. CDR1 and CDR2 (germline): GTSNPN, SVGIG (reference sequence). Trimming pared 0 bases from V and 7 bases from J, leaving 9 bases between. The CDR3 region is CAWSVLVDEAFF. Written as DNA, the CDR3 is TGTGCCTGGAGTGTACTTGTCGATGAAGCTTTCTTT.

This clone was observed a handful of times. CDR3 sequence reads: CASSGGGSDEQFF. CDR3 nucleotide sequence: TGTGCCAGCAGTGGGGGAGGGTCGGATGAGCAGTTCTTC. The chain is built from TRBV6-6 and TRBJ2-1; 7 bases align to TRBD2. Germline lookup yields CDR1 MNHNY and CDR2 SVGAGI (reference sequence). The V gene end was trimmed by 5 bases and the J gene end by 8 bases; junction bases not matched to a gene: 6. This CDR3 region has 13 residues.

A word on this clone: The same CDR3 is also encoded by other DNA sequences in this sample. The CDR3 spells CAISEEGANYGYTF. CDR3 in DNA: TGTGCCATCAGTGAGGAGGGGGCGAACTATGGCTACACCTTC. V is TRBV10-3 and J is TRBJ1-2, with 7 bases fitting TRBD1. The CDR3 totals 14 residues. CDR1 ENHRY and CDR2 SYGVKD come from the germline V gene. After removal of 2 bases from V and 2 bases from J, the junction contained 2 bases not matched to a gene.

This clone was seen just once. V gene TRBV28 combines with J gene TRBJ2-7; D is possibly TRBD1 (5 bases). V lost 2 bases to trimming and J lost 4 bases, with 15 bases between them. The length of the CDR3 is 15 residues. The germline CDR1 and CDR2 sequences are MDHEN and SYDVKM. CDR3 nucleotides: TGTGCCAGCAGTTTAGGACAACCCCTTTCTTACGAGCAGTACTTC. Its protein product is CASSLGQPLSYEQYF.

The V call is TRBV28, the J call TRBJ1-2; 8 nucleotides agree with TRBD1. Germline CDR1 MDHEN, CDR2 SYDVKM. CDR3 size: 14 residues. V was clipped by 5 bases and J by 7 bases; unmatched bases: 9. CDR3 DNA: TGTGCCAGCAGTCCAAGGACAGGGACGGGTGGCTACACCTTC. Translation gives CASSPRTGTGGYTF.

This clone was seen once. The V call is TRBV7-9, the J call TRBJ1-6, with 9 nucleotides matching TRBD1. J gave up 11 bases and V 7 bases, and 15 bases lay outside the gene matches. The CDR3 sequence is 16 residues long. Germline V gene data show CDR1 as SEHNR and CDR2 as FQNEAQ (reference sequence). The CDR3 coding sequence is TGTGCCAGCACCGAAACAACCGGGACAGGGCAAACACCCCTCCACTTT. Encoded protein: CASTETTGTGQTPLHF. Based on the CDR3 plus reference TRBV7-9 and TRBJ1-6, the full variable domain is DTGVSQNPRHKITKRGQNVTFRCDPISEHNRLYWYRQTLGQGPEFLTYFQNEAQLEKSRLLSDRFSAERPKGSFSTLEIQRTEQGDSAMYLCASTETTGTGQTPLHFGNGTRLTVT.

This rearrangement joins TRBV19 to TRBJ1-4, with D possibly matching TRBD1 (6 bases). The CDR3 loop spans 14 amino acids. The germline CDR1 and CDR2 sequences are LNHDA and SQIVND (reference sequence). The V gene lost 6 bases and the J gene lost 4 bases, with 12 bases spanning the gap. As DNA, the CDR3 is TGTGCCAGTAGCAGCCAGGGGATTAATGAAAAACTGTTTTTT. Amino acids: CASSSQGINEKLFF.

This chain connects TRBV14 to TRBJ1-3; unclear D gene. The CDR3 runs to 18 residues. CDR1 and CDR2 from the germline V gene are SGHDN and FVKESK. Deletions cut 2 bases from V and 4 bases from J, with 21 bases between. The CDR3 here is CASSQRSWWPGWGNTIYF. The DNA of the CDR3 is TGTGCCAGCAGCCAACGTTCGTGGTGGCCTGGCTGGGGAAACACCATATATTTT.